A single sample gave rise to the 27 T cell receptor beta chains below, sequenced in a study of T cell repertoires in cytomegalovirus infection. In TCRdb, the reads were re-called with MiXCR into one record per CDR3 protein. The data contain about 530,000 distinct CDR3 sequences, roughly 29% of them seen just once; the ten biggest clones take up about 13%. Sample: PBMCs. These receptors all come from a human donor in good health (CMV status not recorded). Some clones in this sample may be carry-over from other donors' samples.

This clonotype was picked up many times. The chain employs TRBV7-2 and TRBJ2-3; 8 bases are a match to TRBD2. V shed 1 base, J shed 2 bases, and the junction held 2 bases outside the gene matches. The CDR3 totals 15 residues. The germline V gene encodes CDR1 SGHTA and CDR2 FQGNSA. CDR3: CASSLVAGNTDTQYF. CDR3 sequence (DNA): TGTGCCAGCAGCTTAGTAGCGGGAAACACAGATACGCAGTATTTT.

This chain joins TRBV14 and TRBJ2-1; D unresolved. The ends were cut back, 4 bases at V and 1 base at J, with 8 bases in the middle. The CDR3 totals 14 residues. Germline CDR1 and CDR2: SGHDN and FVKESK. This CDR3 reads CASSPQGSYNEQFF. As DNA, the CDR3 is TGTGCCAGCAGCCCTCAAGGATCCTACAATGAGCAGTTCTTC. Drawing the rest from reference TRBV14 and TRBJ2-1, the complete variable domain is EAGVTQFPSHSVIEKGQTVTLRCDPISGHDNLYWYRRVMGKEIKFLLHFVKESKQDESGMPNNRFLAERTGGTYSTLKVQPAELEDSGVYFCASSPQGSYNEQFFGPGTRLTVL.

This clonotype was seen repeatedly, ten times or more. The V call is TRBV7-2, the J call TRBJ2-1; D gene uncertain. The CDR3 loop spans 14 amino acids. V gave up 1 base and J gave up 3 bases, with 7 bases separating them. Looked up from germline, CDR1 is SGHTA and CDR2 is FQGNSA. The CDR3 spells CASSLGAYYNEQFF. In nucleotides, the CDR3 is TGTGCCAGCAGCTTAGGAGCTTACTACAATGAGCAGTTCTTC.

The chain recombines TRBV7-2 with TRBJ2-5; 8 positions match TRBD1. Germline CDR1 and CDR2: SGHTA and FQGNSA. After removal of 2 bases from V and 5 bases from J, the junction contained 7 bases not matched to a gene. CDR3 size: 15 residues. The CDR3 DNA is TGTGCCAGCAGCTTAAAGGCAGGGGGCTGGGAGACCCAGTACTTC. Amino acid sequence: CASSLKAGGWETQYF. Complete variable domain (other parts from reference TRBV7-2 and TRBJ2-5): GAGVSQSPSNKVTEKGKDVELRCDPISGHTALYWYRQSLGQGLEFLIYFQGNSAPDKSGLPSDRFSAERTGGSVSTLTIQRTQQEDSAVYLCASSLKAGGWETQYFGPGTRLLVL.

V and J are TRBV7-4 and TRBJ2-1; 10 bases map to TRBD1. Germline lookup yields CDR1 SGHVT and CDR2 SQSDAQ. With 5 bases clipped from V and 7 bases from J, the junction kept 17 bases outside the gene matches. This CDR3 contains 18 residues. The CDR3 DNA sequence: TGTGCCAGCAGCCCTAGAACTTCCGGGACAGGGGACAGAAATGAGCAGTTCTTC. Its translation is CASSPRTSGTGDRNEQFF.

This clonotype was found a few times. Its ends do not fully match the called genes, so a read error is possible. The V and J genes are TRBV7-2 and TRBJ2-1, with no clear D. CDR1 is SGHTA, CDR2 FQGNSA, per germline. The CDR3 has 11 residues. The CDR3 spells CASSLYTEQFF. The CDR3 coding sequence is TGTGCCAGCAGCTTATACACTGAGCAGTTCTTC.

This clonotype was counted only a few times. This sequence joins TRBV5-4 and TRBJ1-1; D is uncertain. This CDR3 region has 14 residues. V was cut by 3 bases and J by 10 bases, with 19 bases left in between. Germline CDR1 reads SGHNT; CDR2 reads YYREEE (reference sequence). CDR3 residues: CASSSTVARNGAFF. The CDR3 DNA sequence: TGTGCCAGCAGCTCAACAGTAGCCAGAAATGGAGCTTTCTTT.

This clonotype was seen only a few times. This chain connects TRBV5-1 to TRBJ1-6; 8 positions agree with TRBD1. Germline lookup yields CDR1 SGHRS and CDR2 YFSETQ. This CDR3 comprises 13 residues. Trimming cost V 7 bases and J 10 bases; bases outside gene matches: 7. Here the CDR3 DNA reads TGCGCCAGCCGACAGGGGAACGAGTCACCCCTCCACTTT. Its translation is CASRQGNESPLHF.

On this clonotype itself: Compared with germline, one end of the junction differs, possibly owing to a read error. The chain's CDR3 is CAGSAHPGVASGYNEQFF. The CDR3, as DNA: TGTGCCGGCAGTGCACACCCTGGTGTAGCTAGCGGCTACAATGAGCAGTTCTTC. The rearrangement links TRBV2 to TRBJ2-1, with TRBD2 matching over 7 bases. The CDR3 loop spans 18 amino acids. Germline lookup yields CDR1 SNHLY and CDR2 FYNNEI.

The chain employs TRBV18 and TRBJ1-4; no clear D. Germline CDR1 reads KGHSH; CDR2 reads LQKENI. The germline V and J ends were trimmed by 3 bases and 5 bases, with 10 bases remaining between them. This CDR3 region has 14 residues. The CDR3 DNA is TGTGCCAGCTCACCTTCGTCACGGAATGAAAAACTGTTTTTT. Translated: CASSPSSRNEKLFF.

This chain connects TRBV9 to TRBJ1-2, with D maybe TRBD1 (5 bases). V lost 4 bases to trimming and J lost 0 bases, with 16 bases between them. Per the germline V gene, CDR1 is SGDLS and CDR2 is YYNGEE. The CDR3 totals 16 residues. The CDR3 DNA sequence: TGTGCCAGCAGCTCCCGGGACGGACGCACTAACTATGGCTACACCTTC. Its protein product is CASSSRDGRTNYGYTF.

This clonotype appeared many times. DNA for the CDR3: TGTGCCAGCAGCTTAGCTCCCTTCCTCCTTACCTACAATGAGCAGTTCTTC. It encodes CASSLAPFLLTYNEQFF. This chain joins TRBV7-2 and TRBJ2-1; D gene ambiguous. This CDR3 is built from 17 residues. V lost 0 bases to trimming and J lost 2 bases, with 14 bases between them. CDR1 SGHTA and CDR2 FQGNSA come from the germline V gene. Filled out from reference TRBV7-2 and TRBJ2-1, the complete variable domain reads GAGVSQSPSNKVTEKGKDVELRCDPISGHTALYWYRQSLGQGLEFLIYFQGNSAPDKSGLPSDRFSAERTGGSVSTLTIQRTQQEDSAVYLCASSLAPFLLTYNEQFFGPGTRLTVL.

This clonotype appeared a single time. This chain links TRBV12-3 or TRBV12-4 with TRBJ2-1; D gene uncertain. V shed 7 bases and J shed 7 bases, with 14 bases lying between them. This CDR3 comprises 13 residues. For the CDR3, the DNA is TGTGCCAGCATTACAGCCCGATGGAATGAGCAGTTCTTC. It translates to CASITARWNEQFF.

V gene TRBV20-1 combines with J gene TRBJ2-2; D is ambiguous. CDR1 and CDR2 from the germline V gene are DFQATT and SNEGSKA (reference sequence). The CDR3 extends over 13 amino acids. Trimming shortened V by 6 bases and J by 5 bases, and 13 bases separated the two germline ends. This CDR3 is CSAPQLSTGELFF. In DNA form, the CDR3 reads TGCAGTGCCCCGCAGCTGAGTACCGGGGAGCTGTTTTTT.

The V call is TRBV7-8, the J call TRBJ2-5; 9 nucleotides align to TRBD1. This CDR3 spans 15 amino acids. V dropped 5 bases and J dropped 2; count of bases not matched to a gene: 6. Germline CDR1 reads SGHVS; CDR2 reads FQNEAQ. The CDR3 reads CASSPRQGGQETQYF. CDR3 DNA sequence: TGTGCCAGCAGCCCTCGACAGGGGGGGCAAGAGACCCAGTACTTC.

V is TRBV20-1 and J is TRBJ2-1, with 12 bases aligning to TRBD2. The CDR3 spans 16 residues. Trimming removed 4 bases from V and 0 bases from J; junction bases left unmatched: 4. Looked up from germline, CDR1 is DFQATT and CDR2 is SNEGSKA (reference sequence). The CDR3 loop is CSAIGTSGFSYNEQFF. The CDR3 DNA is TGCAGTGCTATCGGGACTAGCGGGTTCTCCTACAATGAGCAGTTCTTC.

In DNA form, the CDR3 reads TGTGCCAGCAGCCTGCTTTGGGACAGTTCGAATTCACCCCTCCACTTT. It translates to CASSLLWDSSNSPLHF. The chain couples TRBV7-2 to TRBJ1-6, with 7 bases lining up with TRBD1. This CDR3 comprises 16 residues. V was clipped by 5 bases and J by 7 bases; unmatched bases: 11. CDR1 and CDR2 from the germline V gene are SGHTA and FQGNSA.

The rearrangement uses TRBV6-2 or TRBV6-3 and TRBJ2-7, with a weak D call TRBD2 (5 bases). Trimming stripped 4 bases from V and 5 bases from J, with 9 bases between. CDR3 length equals 12 residues. Germline V CDR1 and CDR2: MNHEY, SVGEGT. The CDR3 DNA reads as TGTGCCAGCAGTTTGCCCGGGAACGAGCAGTACGTC. Residues: CASSLPGNEQYV.

This clonotype occurred many times. The chain has TRBV7-2 and TRBJ2-1; tentatively, D is TRBD2 (5 bases). Germline CDR1 and CDR2: SGHTA and FQGNSA. V was cut by 6 bases and J by 5 bases, with 17 bases left in between. This CDR3 is 15 amino acids long. DNA of the CDR3: TGTGCCAGCAGGCTAAGGACTGATTCAAACAATGAGCAGTTCTTC. This translates into CASRLRTDSNNEQFF.

This clonotype was picked up a small number of times. V and J are TRBV29-1 and TRBJ1-5, with D hard to call. Between the trimmed V and J ends, which lost 4 bases and 2 bases, there was a span of 6 bases. CDR1 is SQVTM and CDR2 is ANQGSEA in the germline V gene. The CDR3 spans 12 residues. CDR3 amino acids: CSVGRGNQPQHF. For the CDR3, the DNA is TGCAGCGTTGGGAGAGGCAATCAGCCCCAGCATTTT.

This chain joins TRBV15 and TRBJ2-7; D is tentatively TRBD1 or TRBD2 (5 bases each). Germline V lookup: CDR1 LNHNV, CDR2 YYDKDF (reference sequence). Trimming removed 5 bases from V and 5 bases from J, with 22 bases in between. The CDR3 is made up of 16 amino acids. DNA of the CDR3: TGTGCCACCAGCCCAACCGCCGGGACCTACACAGACGAGCAGTACTTC. Translated: CATSPTAGTYTDEQYF.

The chain is built from TRBV5-4 and TRBJ2-1; D gene unclear. The germline V gene encodes CDR1 SGHNT and CDR2 YYREEE (reference sequence). V lost 0 bases and J 7 bases, leaving 8 bases between the germline ends. This CDR3 has 13 amino acids. The CDR3 region has the DNA TGTGCCAGCAGCTTGGAGTTTCTGAATGAGCAGTTCTTC. It specifies CASSLEFLNEQFF.

CDR3 loop: CSAHPSGLAYNEQFF. Written as DNA, the CDR3 is TGCAGTGCCCACCCTTCCGGGCTTGCCTACAATGAGCAGTTCTTC. The genes are TRBV20-1 and TRBJ2-1; D gene ambiguous. Germline CDR1 is DFQATT and CDR2 is SNEGSKA (reference sequence). With 6 bases removed from V and 2 bases from J, the gap between germline ends came to 17 bases. The CDR3 loop spans 15 amino acids.

A few counts support this clonotype. CDR3 protein: CASSNGQGVTEAFF. In DNA, the CDR3 is TGTGCCAGTAGTAACGGACAGGGAGTCACTGAAGCTTTCTTT. The chain uses TRBV19 and TRBJ1-1; 8 bases are a match to TRBD1. This CDR3 contains 14 residues. V trimming: 4 bases; J trimming: 4 bases; junction bases outside the gene matches: 5. CDR1 and CDR2 (germline): LNHDA, SQIVND (reference sequence). The full variable domain, in which reference TRBV19 and TRBJ1-1 provide the parts outside the CDR3, is DGGITQSPKYLFRKEGQNVTLSCEQNLNHDAMYWYRQDPGQGLRLIYYSQIVNDFQKGDIAEGYSVSREKKESFPLTVTSAQKNPTAFYLCASSNGQGVTEAFFGQGTRLTVV.

The chain has TRBV7-4 and TRBJ1-1, with a weak D call TRBD1 (6 bases). Germline CDR1 and CDR2: SGHVT and SQSDAQ. There are 14 residues in the CDR3. V was trimmed by 4 bases and J by 1 base, leaving 10 bases between them. The CDR3 loop reads CASSSEQGNTEAFF. CDR3 DNA sequence: TGTGCCAGCAGCTCCGAACAGGGGAACACTGAAGCTTTCTTT.

This clonotype was observed at least ten times. The rearrangement uses TRBV12-3 or TRBV12-4 and TRBJ2-7; possible D gene TRBD1, 6 bases. The CDR3 sequence is 13 residues long. The V gene lost 6 bases and the J gene lost 5 bases, with 14 bases spanning the gap. The CDR3 bases are TGTGCCAGCAGCCGCAGGGGAAGGAACGAGCAGTACTTC. As protein: CASSRRGRNEQYF.

This clonotype has a count of ten or more. The chain combines TRBV7-2 with TRBJ2-5; either TRBD1 or TRBD2 may fit D (6 bases each). V was trimmed by 9 bases and J by 2 bases, leaving 19 bases between them. CDR3 length: 15 residues. Germline V gene lookup returns CDR1 SGHTA and CDR2 FQGNSA. The CDR3 here is CASSWGANPQETQYF. CDR3 sequence (DNA): TGTGCCAGTAGTTGGGGGGCGAATCCTCAAGAGACCCAGTACTTC.